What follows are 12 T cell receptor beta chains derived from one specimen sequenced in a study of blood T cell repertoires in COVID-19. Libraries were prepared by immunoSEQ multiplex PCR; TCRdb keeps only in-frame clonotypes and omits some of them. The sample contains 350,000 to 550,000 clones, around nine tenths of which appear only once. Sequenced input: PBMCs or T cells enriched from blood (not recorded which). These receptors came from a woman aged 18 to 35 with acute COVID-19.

CDR3 sequence: CASSYQGLTYEQYF. CDR3 bases: TGTGCCAGCAGTTACCAGGGGTTGACCTACGAGCAGTACTTC. The genes are TRBV6-2 or TRBV6-3 and TRBJ2-7, with D perhaps matching TRBD1 (6 bases). Trimming took off 2 bases at V and 2 bases at J, with 10 bases between the two ends. Per germline, CDR1 MNHEY and CDR2 SVGEGT. The CDR3 covers 14 residues.

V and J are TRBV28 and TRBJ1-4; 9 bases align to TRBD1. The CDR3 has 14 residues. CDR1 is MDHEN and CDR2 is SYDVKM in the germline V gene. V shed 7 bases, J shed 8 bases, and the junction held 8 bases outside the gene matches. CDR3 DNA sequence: TGTGCCAGCACTCGAGCGGACAGGGGCGAAAAACTGTTTTTT. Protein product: CASTRADRGEKLFF.

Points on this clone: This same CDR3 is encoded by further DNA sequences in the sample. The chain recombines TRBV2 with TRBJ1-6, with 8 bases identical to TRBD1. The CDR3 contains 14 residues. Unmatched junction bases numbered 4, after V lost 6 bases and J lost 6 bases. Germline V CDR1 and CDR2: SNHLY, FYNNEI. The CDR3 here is CASSPGQGNSPLHF. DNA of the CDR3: TGTGCCAGCAGCCCCGGACAGGGTAATTCACCCCTCCACTTT.

The CDR3 region is CASSGDNANTGELFF. DNA of the CDR3: TGTGCCAGTTCAGGGGACAACGCGAACACCGGGGAGCTGTTTTTT. The chain links TRBV19 to TRBJ2-2; possibly TRBD1 for D (6 bases). Germline V CDR1 and CDR2: LNHDA, SQIVND (reference sequence). The length of the CDR3 is 15 residues. V was clipped by 8 bases and J by 0 bases, with 13 bases between them. The full variable domain, with the rest looked up from reference TRBV19 and TRBJ2-2, is DGGITQSPKYLFRKEGQNVTLSCEQNLNHDAMYWYRQDPGQGLRLIYYSQIVNDFQKGDIAEGYSVSREKKESFPLTVTSAQKNPTAFYLCASSGDNANTGELFFGEGSRLTVL.

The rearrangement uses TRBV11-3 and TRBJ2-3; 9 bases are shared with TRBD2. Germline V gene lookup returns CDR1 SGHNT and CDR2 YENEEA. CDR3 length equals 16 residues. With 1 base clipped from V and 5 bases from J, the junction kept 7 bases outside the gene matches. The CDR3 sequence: CASSLGLAGVVDTQYF. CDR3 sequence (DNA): TGTGCCAGCAGCTTAGGATTAGCGGGAGTTGTAGATACGCAGTATTTT.

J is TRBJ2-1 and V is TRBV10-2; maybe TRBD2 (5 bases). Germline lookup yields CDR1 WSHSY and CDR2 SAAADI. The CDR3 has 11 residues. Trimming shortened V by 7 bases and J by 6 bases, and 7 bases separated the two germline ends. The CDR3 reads CASTSLNEQFF. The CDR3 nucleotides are TGCGCCAGCACTAGCCTCAATGAGCAGTTCTTC.

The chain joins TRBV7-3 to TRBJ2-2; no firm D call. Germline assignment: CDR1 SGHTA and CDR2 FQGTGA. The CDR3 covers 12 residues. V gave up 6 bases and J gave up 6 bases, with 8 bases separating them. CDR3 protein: CASSFDSGELFF. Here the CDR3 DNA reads TGTGCCAGCAGTTTTGACTCCGGGGAGCTGTTTTTT.

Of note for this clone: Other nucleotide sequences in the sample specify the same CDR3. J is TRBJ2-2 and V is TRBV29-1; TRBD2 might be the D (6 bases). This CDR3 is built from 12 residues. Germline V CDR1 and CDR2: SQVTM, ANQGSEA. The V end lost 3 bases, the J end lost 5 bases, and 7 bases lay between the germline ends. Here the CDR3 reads CSVDRGTGELFF. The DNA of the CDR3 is TGCAGCGTTGATCGGGGGACCGGGGAGCTGTTTTTT.

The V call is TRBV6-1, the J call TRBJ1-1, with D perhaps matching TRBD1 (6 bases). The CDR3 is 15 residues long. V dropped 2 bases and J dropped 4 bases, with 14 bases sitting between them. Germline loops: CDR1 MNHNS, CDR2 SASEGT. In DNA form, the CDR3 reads TGTGCCAGCAGTGAAAAACCGACAGGCGGCACTGAAGCTTTCTTT. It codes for CASSEKPTGGTEAFF.

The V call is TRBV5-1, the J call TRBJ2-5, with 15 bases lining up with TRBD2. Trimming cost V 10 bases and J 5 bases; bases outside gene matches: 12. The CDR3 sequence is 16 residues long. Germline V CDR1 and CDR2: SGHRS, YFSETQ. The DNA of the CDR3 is TGCGCCTCCGTTAGGACTAGCGGGGGGGCCGGGGAGACCCAGTACTTC. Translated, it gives CASVRTSGGAGETQYF. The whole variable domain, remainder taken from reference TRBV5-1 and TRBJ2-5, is KAGVTQTPRYLIKTRGQQVTLSCSPISGHRSVSWYQQTPGQGLQFLFEYFSETQRNKGNFPGRFSGRQFSNSRSEMNVSTLELGDSALYLCASVRTSGGAGETQYFGPGTRLLVL.

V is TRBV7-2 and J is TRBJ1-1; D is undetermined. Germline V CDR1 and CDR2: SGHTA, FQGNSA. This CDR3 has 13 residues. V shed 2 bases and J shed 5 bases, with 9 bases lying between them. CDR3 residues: CASSLYRSTEAFF. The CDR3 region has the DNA TGTGCCAGCAGCTTATATAGGAGTACTGAAGCTTTCTTT.

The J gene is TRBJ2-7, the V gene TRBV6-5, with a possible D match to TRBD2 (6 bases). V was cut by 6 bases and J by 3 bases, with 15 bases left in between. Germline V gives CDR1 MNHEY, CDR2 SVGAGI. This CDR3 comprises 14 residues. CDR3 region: CASSSVRDLYEQYF. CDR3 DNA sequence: TGTGCCAGCAGCTCCGTGCGGGACCTCTACGAGCAGTACTTC.